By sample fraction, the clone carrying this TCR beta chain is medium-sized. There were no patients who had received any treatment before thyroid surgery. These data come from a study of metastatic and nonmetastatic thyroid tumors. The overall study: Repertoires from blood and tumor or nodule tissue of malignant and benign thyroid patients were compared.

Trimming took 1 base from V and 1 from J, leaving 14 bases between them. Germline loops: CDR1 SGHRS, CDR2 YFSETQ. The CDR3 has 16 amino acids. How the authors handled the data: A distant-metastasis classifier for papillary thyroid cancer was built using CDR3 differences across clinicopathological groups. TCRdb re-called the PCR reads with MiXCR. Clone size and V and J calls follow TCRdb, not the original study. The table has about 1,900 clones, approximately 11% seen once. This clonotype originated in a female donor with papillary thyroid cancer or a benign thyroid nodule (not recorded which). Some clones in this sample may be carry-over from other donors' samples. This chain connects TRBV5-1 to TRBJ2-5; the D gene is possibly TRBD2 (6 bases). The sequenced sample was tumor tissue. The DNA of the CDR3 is TGCGCCAGCAGCTTGAGGACTACCTTTCCCCAAGAGACCCAGTACTTC. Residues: CASSLRTTFPQETQYF. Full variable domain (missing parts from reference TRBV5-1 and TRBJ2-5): KAGVTQTPRYLIKTRGQQVTLSCSPISGHRSVSWYQQTPGQGLQFLFEYFSETQRNKGNFPGRFSGRQFSNSRSEMNVSTLELGDSALYLCASSLRTTFPQETQYFGPGTRLLVL.